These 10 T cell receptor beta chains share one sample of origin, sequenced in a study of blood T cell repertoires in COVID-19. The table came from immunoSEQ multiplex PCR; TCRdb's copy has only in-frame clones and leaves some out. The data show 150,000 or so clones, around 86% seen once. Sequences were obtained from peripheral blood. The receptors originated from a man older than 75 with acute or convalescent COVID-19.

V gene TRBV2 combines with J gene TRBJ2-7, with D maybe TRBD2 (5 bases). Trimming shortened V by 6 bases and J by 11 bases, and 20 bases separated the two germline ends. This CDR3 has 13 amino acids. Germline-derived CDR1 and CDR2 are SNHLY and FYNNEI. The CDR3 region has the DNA TGTGCCAGCAGCCGGACTTTGACCCAAGGGAAGTACTTC. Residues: CASSRTLTQGKYF.

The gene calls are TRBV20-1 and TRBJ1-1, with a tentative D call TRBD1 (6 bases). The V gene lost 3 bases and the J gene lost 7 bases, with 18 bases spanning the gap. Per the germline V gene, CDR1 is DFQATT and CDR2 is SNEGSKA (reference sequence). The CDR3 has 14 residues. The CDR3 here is CSASRQGFRGEAFF. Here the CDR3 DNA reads TGCAGTGCTAGTAGGCAGGGGTTTCGAGGTGAAGCTTTCTTT.

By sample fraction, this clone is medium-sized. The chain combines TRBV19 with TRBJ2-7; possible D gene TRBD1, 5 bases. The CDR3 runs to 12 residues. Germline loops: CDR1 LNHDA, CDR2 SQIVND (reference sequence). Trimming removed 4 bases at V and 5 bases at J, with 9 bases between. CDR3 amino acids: CASSRQSNEQYF. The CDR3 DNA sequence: TGTGCCAGTAGTAGACAGTCCAACGAGCAGTACTTC.

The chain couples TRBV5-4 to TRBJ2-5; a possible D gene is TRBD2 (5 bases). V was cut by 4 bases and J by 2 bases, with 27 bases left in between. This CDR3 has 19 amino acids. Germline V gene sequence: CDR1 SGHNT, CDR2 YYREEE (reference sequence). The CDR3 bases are TGTGCCAGCAGCGGAACCGGGATCAGCGCGAGGCGCGAACAAGAGACCCAGTACTTC. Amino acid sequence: CASSGTGISARREQETQYF.

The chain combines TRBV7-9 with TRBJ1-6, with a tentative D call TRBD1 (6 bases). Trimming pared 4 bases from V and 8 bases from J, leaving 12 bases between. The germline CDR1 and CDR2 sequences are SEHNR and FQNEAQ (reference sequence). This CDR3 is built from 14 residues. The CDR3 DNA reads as TGTGCCAGCAGCTCAACAGGGTTCTATTCACCCCTCCACTTT. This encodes CASSSTGFYSPLHF.

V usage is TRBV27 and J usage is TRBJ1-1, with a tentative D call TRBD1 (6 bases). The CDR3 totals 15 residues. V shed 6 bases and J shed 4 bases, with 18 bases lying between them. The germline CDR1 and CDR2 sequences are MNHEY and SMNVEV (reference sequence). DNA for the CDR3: TGTGCCAGCAGCCCCCCGTCGGGGGGCTTCACTGAAGCTTTCTTT. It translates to CASSPPSGGFTEAFF.

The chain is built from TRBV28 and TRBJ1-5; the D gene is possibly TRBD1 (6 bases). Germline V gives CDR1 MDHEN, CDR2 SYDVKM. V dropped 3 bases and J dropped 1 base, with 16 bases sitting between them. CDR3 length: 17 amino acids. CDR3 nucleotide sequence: TGTGCCAGCAGTTTCCCCGCCGACAGGTCGAGCAATCAGCCCCAGCATTTT. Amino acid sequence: CASSFPADRSSNQPQHF. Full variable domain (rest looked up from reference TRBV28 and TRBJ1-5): DVKVTQSSRYLVKRTGEKVFLECVQDMDHENMFWYRQDPGLGLRLIYFSYDVKMKEKGDIPEGYSVSREKKERFSLILESASTNQTSMYLCASSFPADRSSNQPQHFGDGTRLSIL.

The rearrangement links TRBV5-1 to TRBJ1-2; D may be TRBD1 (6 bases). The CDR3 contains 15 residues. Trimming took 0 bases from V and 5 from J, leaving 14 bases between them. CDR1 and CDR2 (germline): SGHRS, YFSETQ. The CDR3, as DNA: TGCGCCAGCAGCTTGGGGACAGTGTTCTTGTATGGCTACACCTTC. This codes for CASSLGTVFLYGYTF.

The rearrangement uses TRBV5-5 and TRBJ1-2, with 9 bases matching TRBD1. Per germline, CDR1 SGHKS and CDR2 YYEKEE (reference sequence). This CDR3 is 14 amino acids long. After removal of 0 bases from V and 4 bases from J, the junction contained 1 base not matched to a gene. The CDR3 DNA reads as TGTGCCAGCAGCTTGGGGGGACAGGGCTATGGCTACACCTTC. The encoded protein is CASSLGGQGYGYTF.

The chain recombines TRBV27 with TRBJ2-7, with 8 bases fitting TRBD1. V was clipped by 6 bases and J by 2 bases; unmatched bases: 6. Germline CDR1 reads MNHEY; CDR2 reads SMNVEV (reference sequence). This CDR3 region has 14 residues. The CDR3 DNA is TGTGCCAGCAGGGCCGGGACAGGTCCCTACGAGCAGTACTTC. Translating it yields CASRAGTGPYEQYF.